This T cell receptor beta chain was captured by sequencing in a study of CD8 T cells in ankylosing spondylitis. General study findings and limits: As reported, disease-linked clones showed significant enrichment in matched ankylosing spondylitis synovial fluid. The authors found the disease-linked clones to be CD8+ and relatively rare in peripheral blood.

A few counts support this clonotype. Its antigen is not known. Library preparation for TCR beta used quantitative 5'-RACE with molecular barcodes. Each CDR3 protein gets one entry after TCRdb re-called the 5' RACE reads with MiXCR. The table has just under 350,000 distinct CDR3 sequences, about 15% seen once. The CDR3 has 13 amino acids. V was trimmed by 8 bases and J by 4 bases, leaving 15 bases between them. In germline, CDR1 is SGHRS, CDR2 YFSETQ. The TCR was taken from a male donor with ankylosing spondylitis or in good health (not recorded which). V is TRBV5-1 and J is TRBJ1-2; the D is unclear. Sequences were obtained from blood, either unsorted or a sorted T cell fraction (not recorded which). The CDR3 DNA sequence: TGCGCCAGTCGTGAGCCGGGCCTCTATGGCTACACCTTC. Translated, it gives CASREPGLYGYTF.